The next 8 T cell receptor beta chains were all read from a single sample in a study of response to subunit inactivated influenza vaccine. MiXCR, applied by TCRdb to the RT-PCR reads, yields one record per CDR3 protein. Of approximately 500,000 distinct CDR3 sequences in the sample, over 10% were seen once. The source was PBMCs from blood, collected roughly 45 days after vaccination. These receptors all come from a man aged 45-60 years who received an inactivated influenza vaccine.

This clonotype has at least ten counts. The rearrangement joins TRBV6-5 to TRBJ2-5; TRBD2 aligns across 9 bases. CDR3 size: 15 residues. V shed 2 bases, J shed 5 bases, and the junction held 6 bases outside the gene matches. Looked up from germline, CDR1 is MNHEY and CDR2 is SVGAGI. In DNA form, the CDR3 reads TGTGCCAGCAGTTACGAGCCAGCGGGGGGTGAGACCCAGTACTTC. Translating gives CASSYEPAGGETQYF.

The table lists this clonotype with a few counts. This chain links TRBV6-2 or TRBV6-3 with TRBJ2-3; 11 bases are a match to TRBD2. CDR3 length equals 20 residues. The V gene's germline CDR1 is MNHEY and CDR2 SVGEGT. The V gene end was trimmed by 1 base and the J gene end by 4 bases; junction bases not matched to a gene: 16. The CDR3 DNA sequence: TGTGCCAGCAGTTACTTCCCAGGGCCCTTGGCTAGCGGGAGGTCAGATACGCAGTATTTT. Residues: CASSYFPGPLASGRSDTQYF.

This clonotype was observed a few times. The chain links TRBV24-1 to TRBJ2-1; D is perhaps TRBD1 (8 bases). The CDR3 sequence is 17 residues long. With 1 base removed from V and 6 bases from J, the gap between germline ends came to 18 bases. The germline V gene encodes CDR1 KGHDR and CDR2 SFDVKD. The CDR3 loop is CATSDFTGGAGTNEQFF. The CDR3 region has the DNA TGTGCCACCAGTGATTTTACAGGGGGGGCAGGAACCAATGAGCAGTTCTTC.

This clonotype was recorded a few times. This rearrangement joins TRBV29-1 to TRBJ2-3; D possibly uses TRBD1 or TRBD2 (5 bases each). Trimming removed 1 base from V and 2 bases from J, with 19 bases in between. The CDR3 consists of 17 residues. CDR1 and CDR2 (germline): SQVTM, ANQGSEA. The CDR3, as DNA: TGCAGCGTTGAAGCCCCAACCGGGGCGGACTCCACAGATACGCAGTATTTT. Its translation: CSVEAPTGADSTDTQYF.

This clonotype was counted a few times. The chain uses TRBV9 and TRBJ2-1; TRBD2 matches 12 bases. The CDR3 runs to 15 residues. From germline, CDR1 is SGDLS and CDR2 YYNGEE. V gave up 2 bases and J gave up 9 bases; unmatched junction bases: 6. CDR3 DNA sequence: TGTGCCAGCAGCGTCGCTAGCGGGGGGGCTAGTGAGCAGTTCTTC. It codes for CASSVASGGASEQFF.

This clonotype was detected only a few times. The V call is TRBV30, the J call TRBJ1-1, with unresolved D. V lost 4 bases and J 7 bases, leaving 13 bases between the germline ends. The CDR3 loop spans 12 amino acids. CDR1 is GTSNPN, CDR2 SVGIG, per germline (reference sequence). The CDR3 coding sequence is TGTGCCTGGACCCCGTTACGGATTGAAGCTTTCTTT. The encoded protein is CAWTPLRIEAFF.

This clonotype was seen a few times. This rearrangement joins TRBV29-1 to TRBJ2-7, with 8 bases aligning to TRBD1. The CDR3 contains 13 residues. V lost 1 base to trimming and J lost 7 bases; unmatched junction nucleotides: 6. Germline V gene data show CDR1 as SQVTM and CDR2 as ANQGSEA. The CDR3 here is CSVEGQGMREQYF. CDR3 DNA sequence: TGCAGCGTTGAAGGACAGGGGATGAGGGAGCAGTACTTC.

This clonotype appeared a few times. The rearrangement uses TRBV20-1 and TRBJ2-3; TRBD1 matches at 9 bases. The germline V gene encodes CDR1 DFQATT and CDR2 SNEGSKA (reference sequence). This CDR3 has 14 residues. J was trimmed by 1 base and V by 6 bases; bases with no gene match: 5. Here the CDR3 reads CSAMTGGGTDTQYF. The CDR3 nucleotides read TGCAGTGCCATGACAGGGGGTGGCACAGATACGCAGTATTTT.